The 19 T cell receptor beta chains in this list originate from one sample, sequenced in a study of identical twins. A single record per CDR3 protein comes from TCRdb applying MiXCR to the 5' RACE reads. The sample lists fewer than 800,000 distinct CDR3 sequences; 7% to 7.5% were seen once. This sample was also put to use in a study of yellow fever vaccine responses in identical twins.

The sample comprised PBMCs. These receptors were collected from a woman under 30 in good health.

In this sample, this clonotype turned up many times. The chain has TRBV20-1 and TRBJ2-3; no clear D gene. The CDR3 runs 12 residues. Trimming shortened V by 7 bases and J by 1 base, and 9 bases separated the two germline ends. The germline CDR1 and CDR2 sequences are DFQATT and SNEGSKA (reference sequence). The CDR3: CSVRTRTDTQYF. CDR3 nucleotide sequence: TGCAGTGTCAGAACGCGCACAGATACGCAGTATTTT.

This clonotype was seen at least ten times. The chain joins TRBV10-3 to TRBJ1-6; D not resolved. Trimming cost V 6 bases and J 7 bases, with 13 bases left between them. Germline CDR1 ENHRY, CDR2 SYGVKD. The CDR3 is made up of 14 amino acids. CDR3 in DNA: TGTGCCATCAGAGAATCGCTGCCAAATTCACCCCTCCACTTT. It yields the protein CAIRESLPNSPLHF.

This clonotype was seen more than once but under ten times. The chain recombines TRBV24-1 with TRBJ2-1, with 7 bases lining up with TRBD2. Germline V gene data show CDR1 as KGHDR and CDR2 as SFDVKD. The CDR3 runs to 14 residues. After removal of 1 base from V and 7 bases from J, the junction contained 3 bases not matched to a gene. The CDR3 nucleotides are TGTGCCACCAGTGATTTAGGGAGGGCAAATGAGCAGTTCTTC. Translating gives CATSDLGRANEQFF.

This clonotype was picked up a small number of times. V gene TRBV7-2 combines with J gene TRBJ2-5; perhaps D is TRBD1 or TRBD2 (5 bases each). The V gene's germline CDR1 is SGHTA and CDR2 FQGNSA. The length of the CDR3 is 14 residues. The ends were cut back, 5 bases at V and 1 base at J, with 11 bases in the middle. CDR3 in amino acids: CASSPGPFQETQYF. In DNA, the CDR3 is TGTGCCAGCAGCCCGGGACCGTTCCAAGAGACCCAGTACTTC.

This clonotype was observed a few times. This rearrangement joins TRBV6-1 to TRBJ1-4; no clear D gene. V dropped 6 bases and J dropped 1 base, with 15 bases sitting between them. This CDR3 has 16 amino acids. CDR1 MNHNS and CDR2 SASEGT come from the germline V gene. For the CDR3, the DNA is TGTGCCAGCAGCCAAACCCCAGGCGGAACTAATGAAAAACTGTTTTTT. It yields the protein CASSQTPGGTNEKLFF.

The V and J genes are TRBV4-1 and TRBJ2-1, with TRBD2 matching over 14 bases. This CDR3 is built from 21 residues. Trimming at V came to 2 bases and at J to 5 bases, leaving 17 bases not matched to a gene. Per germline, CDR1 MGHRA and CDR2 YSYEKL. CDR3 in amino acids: CASSQRNPGLAGVGSNNEQFF. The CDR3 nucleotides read TGCGCCAGCAGCCAAAGGAATCCGGGACTAGCGGGAGTAGGATCTAACAATGAGCAGTTCTTC.

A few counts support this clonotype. CDR3: CASSLGHRDTQYF. In DNA form, the CDR3 reads TGTGCCAGCAGTTTAGGGCACCGAGATACGCAGTATTTT. V usage is TRBV12-3 or TRBV12-4 and J usage is TRBJ2-3, with D unclear. With 1 base removed from V and 5 bases from J, the gap between germline ends came to 7 bases. The CDR3 spans 13 residues.

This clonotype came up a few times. CDR3 bases: TGCAGTGCTAGAGATGGGGGGCAAGAGACCCAGTACTTC. Translation: CSARDGGQETQYF. This chain uses TRBV20-1 with TRBJ2-5; a possible D gene is TRBD2 (6 bases). CDR1 is DFQATT, CDR2 SNEGSKA, per germline (reference sequence). The CDR3 totals 13 residues. Between the trimmed V and J ends, which lost 0 bases and 2 bases, there was a span of 7 bases.

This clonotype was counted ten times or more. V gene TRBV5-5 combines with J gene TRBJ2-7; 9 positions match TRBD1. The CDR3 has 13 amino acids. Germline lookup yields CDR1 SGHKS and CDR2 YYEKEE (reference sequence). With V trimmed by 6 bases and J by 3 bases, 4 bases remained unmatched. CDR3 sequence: CASTRQGVYEQYV. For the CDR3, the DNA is TGTGCCAGCACCAGACAGGGGGTCTACGAGCAGTACGTC.

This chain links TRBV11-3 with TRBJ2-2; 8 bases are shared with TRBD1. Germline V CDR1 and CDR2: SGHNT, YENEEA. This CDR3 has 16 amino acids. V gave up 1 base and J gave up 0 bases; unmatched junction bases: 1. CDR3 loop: CASSLGGQANTGELFF. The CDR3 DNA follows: TGTGCCAGCAGCTTAGGGGGACAGGCGAACACCGGGGAGCTGTTTTTT.

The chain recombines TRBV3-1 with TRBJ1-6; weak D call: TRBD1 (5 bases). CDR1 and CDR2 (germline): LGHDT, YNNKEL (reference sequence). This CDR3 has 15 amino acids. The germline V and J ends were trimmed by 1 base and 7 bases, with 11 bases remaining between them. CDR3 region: CASSQVLAGNSPLHF. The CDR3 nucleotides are TGTGCCAGCAGCCAAGTATTGGCAGGGAATTCACCCCTCCACTTT.

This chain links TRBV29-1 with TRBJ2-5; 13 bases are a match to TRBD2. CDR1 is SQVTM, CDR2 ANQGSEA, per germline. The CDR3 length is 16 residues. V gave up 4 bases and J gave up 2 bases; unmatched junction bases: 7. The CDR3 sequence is CSVGSGLAGVQETQYF. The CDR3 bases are TGCAGCGTTGGTTCAGGACTAGCGGGGGTTCAAGAGACCCAGTACTTC.

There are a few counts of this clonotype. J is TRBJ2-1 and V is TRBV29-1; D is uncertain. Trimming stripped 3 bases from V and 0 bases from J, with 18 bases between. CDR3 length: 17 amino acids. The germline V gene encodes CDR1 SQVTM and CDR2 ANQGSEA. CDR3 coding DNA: TGCAGCGTTGAGGCTCCGTCCTCCAGACTCTCCTACAATGAGCAGTTCTTC. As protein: CSVEAPSSRLSYNEQFF.

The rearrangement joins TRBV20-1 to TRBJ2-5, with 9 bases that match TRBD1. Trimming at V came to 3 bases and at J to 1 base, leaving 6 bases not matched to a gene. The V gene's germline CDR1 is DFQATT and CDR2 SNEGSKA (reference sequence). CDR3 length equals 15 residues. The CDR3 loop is CSASNGQGPQETQYF. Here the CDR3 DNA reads TGCAGTGCTAGTAACGGACAGGGGCCCCAAGAGACCCAGTACTTC.

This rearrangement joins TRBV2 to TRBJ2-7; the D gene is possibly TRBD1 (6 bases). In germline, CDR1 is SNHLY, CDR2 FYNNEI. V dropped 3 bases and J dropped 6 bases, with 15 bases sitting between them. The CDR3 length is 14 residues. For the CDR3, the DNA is TGTGCCAGCAGTGAGTCGCTGGGGGCCGGCGAGCAGTACGTC. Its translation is CASSESLGAGEQYV.

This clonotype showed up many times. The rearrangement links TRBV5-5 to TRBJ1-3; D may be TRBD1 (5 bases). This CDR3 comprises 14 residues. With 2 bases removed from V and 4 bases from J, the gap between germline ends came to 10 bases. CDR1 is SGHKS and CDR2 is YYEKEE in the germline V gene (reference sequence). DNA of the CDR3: TGTGCCAGCAGCTTCCGGGACCCAGGAAACACCATATATTTT. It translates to CASSFRDPGNTIYF.

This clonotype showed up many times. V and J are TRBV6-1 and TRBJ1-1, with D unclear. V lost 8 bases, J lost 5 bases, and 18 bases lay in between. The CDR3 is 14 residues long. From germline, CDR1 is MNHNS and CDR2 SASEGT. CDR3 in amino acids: CASVPGWQSTEAFF. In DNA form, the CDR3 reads TGTGCCAGCGTACCGGGCTGGCAGTCGACTGAAGCTTTCTTT.

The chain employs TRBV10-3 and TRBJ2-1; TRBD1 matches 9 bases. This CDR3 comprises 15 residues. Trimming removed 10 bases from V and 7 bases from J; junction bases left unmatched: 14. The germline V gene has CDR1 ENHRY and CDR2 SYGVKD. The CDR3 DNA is TGTGCCACCACCCCCGGGACAGGGTCCATGAATGAGCAGTTCTTC. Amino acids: CATTPGTGSMNEQFF.

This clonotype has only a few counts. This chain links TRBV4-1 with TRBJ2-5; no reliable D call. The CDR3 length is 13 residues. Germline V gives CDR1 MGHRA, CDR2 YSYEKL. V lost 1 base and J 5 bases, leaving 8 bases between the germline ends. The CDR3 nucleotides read TGCGCCAGCAGCCAAGCCGGATCGGAGACCCAGTACTTC. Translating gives CASSQAGSETQYF.